The 27 T cell receptor beta chains reported below all come from one sample, sequenced in a study of blood T cell repertoires in COVID-19. Profiling relied on immunoSEQ multiplex PCR, and the TCRdb table lists in-frame clones only, not all of them. The sample lists about 160,000 clones; around 80% were seen once. The material sequenced was peripheral blood. The receptors originated from a woman older than 75 with acute or convalescent COVID-19.

This clone was seen a few times. V usage is TRBV5-6 and J usage is TRBJ1-4; the match to TRBD1 covers 9 bases. The CDR3 runs to 15 residues. Trimming removed 3 bases from V and 9 bases from J; junction bases left unmatched: 9. CDR1 and CDR2 (germline): SGHDT, YYEEEE. CDR3 coding DNA: TGTGCCAGCAGCTCCTGGACAGGGGTAGGGCAAAAACTGTTTTTT. Encoded protein: CASSSWTGVGQKLFF.

This clone was observed once. This sequence joins TRBV9 and TRBJ1-6, with no clear D. Trimming stripped 0 bases from V and 5 bases from J, with 6 bases between. The CDR3 has 14 residues. CDR1 and CDR2 (germline): SGDLS, YYNGEE. CDR3 coding DNA: TGTGCCAGCAGCGTAGAACAGAATAATTCACCCCTCCACTTT. Translation gives CASSVEQNNSPLHF.

CDR3 sequence (DNA): TGTGCCTGGAGTGTAAGCGGGGCAGGGTCAAGGATTCAGTACTTC. Its translation: CAWSVSGAGSRIQYF. The chain combines TRBV30 with TRBJ2-4; 7 bases are a match to TRBD2. Trimming took 0 bases from V and 10 from J; bases not matched to a gene: 12. The V gene's germline CDR1 is GTSNPN and CDR2 SVGIG (reference sequence). CDR3 length equals 15 residues.

V is TRBV6-1 and J is TRBJ2-7, with D maybe TRBD1 (5 bases). There are 15 residues in the CDR3. CDR1 and CDR2 from the germline V gene are MNHNS and SASEGT. The V end was cut by 1 base, the J end by 2 bases, with 12 bases between. The CDR3 DNA is TGTGCCAGCAGTGAAGGTCCGACAGTAGCCTACGAGCAGTACTTC. This codes for CASSEGPTVAYEQYF.

This chain joins TRBV12-3 or TRBV12-4 and TRBJ1-4, with D tentatively TRBD1 (6 bases). The CDR3 is made up of 13 amino acids. The ends were cut back, 5 bases at V and 8 bases at J, with 12 bases in the middle. CDR3 sequence (DNA): TGTGCCAGCAGTACAGGGTATCGAGAAAAACTGTTTTTT. It is translated as CASSTGYREKLFF.

A single count supports this clone. This chain connects TRBV18 to TRBJ2-2; the match to TRBD1 covers 7 bases. The J segment lost 6 bases and the V segment lost 1 base, leaving 2 bases of the junction unmatched. Germline V CDR1 and CDR2: KGHSH, LQKENI. The CDR3 is 14 amino acids. The CDR3 here is CASSPQGAPGELFF. CDR3 nucleotide sequence: TGTGCCAGCTCACCACAGGGGGCCCCCGGGGAGCTGTTTTTT.

This sequence joins TRBV6-5 and TRBJ2-5, with 7 bases fitting TRBD1. CDR1 and CDR2 from the germline V gene are MNHEY and SVGAGI. The CDR3 loop spans 15 amino acids. V trimming: 5 bases; J trimming: 5 bases; junction bases outside the gene matches: 11. Here the CDR3 DNA reads TGTGCCAGCAGTAGTGGGGACAGCCTCCGGGAGACCCAGTACTTC. It specifies CASSSGDSLRETQYF.

The V call is TRBV10-1, the J call TRBJ1-5; 9 bases line up with TRBD1. The CDR3 loop spans 18 amino acids. Germline CDR1 and CDR2: WNHNN and SYGVQD (reference sequence). The V segment lost 5 bases and the J segment 0 bases; nucleotides outside the gene matches: 11. CDR3 nucleotide sequence: TGCGCCAGCAGTAAAAGCCGGGACAGGGACAATAGCAATCAGCCCCAGCATTTT. Its protein product is CASSKSRDRDNSNQPQHF.

This clone was seen only a few times. CDR3 amino acids: CAWSELPRGAYEQYF. The CDR3 nucleotides are TGTGCCTGGAGTGAGCTACCCAGGGGGGCTTACGAGCAGTACTTC. The chain carries TRBV30 and TRBJ2-7; tentative D call: TRBD1 (7 bases). Germline V lookup: CDR1 GTSNPN, CDR2 SVGIG (reference sequence). This CDR3 has 15 residues. V shed 1 base and J shed 4 bases, with 17 bases lying between them. Full variable domain (missing parts from reference TRBV30 and TRBJ2-7): SQTIHQWPATLVQPVGSPLSLECTVEGTSNPNLYWYRQAAGRGLQLLFYSVGIGQISSEVPQNLSASRPQDRQFILSSKKLLLSDSGFYLCAWSELPRGAYEQYFGPGTRLTVT.

J is TRBJ1-5 and V is TRBV16, with D maybe TRBD1 (6 bases). V dropped 1 base and J dropped 7 bases, with 8 bases sitting between them. CDR1 and CDR2 from the germline V gene are KGHSY and FQNENV. The CDR3 is made up of 13 amino acids. The CDR3 bases are TGTGCCAGCAGCCAATACAGGGAGCAGCCCCAGCATTTT. Translation gives CASSQYREQPQHF.

The rearrangement links TRBV2 to TRBJ2-1; perhaps TRBD1 as D (5 bases). V was cut by 4 bases and J by 10 bases, with 11 bases left in between. From germline, CDR1 is SNHLY and CDR2 FYNNEI. CDR3 length: 12 amino acids. The DNA for the CDR3 is TGTGCCAGCAGTGTAGGAAGGGGAGAGCAGTTCTTC. This translates into CASSVGRGEQFF. The variable domain in full, with the rest retrieved from reference TRBV2 and TRBJ2-1, is EPEVTQTPSHQVTQMGQEVILRCVPISNHLYFYWYRQILGQKVEFLVSFYNNEISEKSEIFDDQFSVERPDGSNFTLKIRSTKLEDSAMYFCASSVGRGEQFFGPGTRLTVL.

This clone was counted only a few times. This sequence joins TRBV5-4 and TRBJ2-1; TRBD2 matches 7 bases. CDR1 and CDR2 from the germline V gene are SGHNT and YYREEE (reference sequence). This CDR3 is 16 amino acids long. Losses at the gene ends were 6 bases for V and 7 bases for J; bases not matched to a gene: 16. The CDR3 is CASTLDYEAGPNEQFF. DNA for the CDR3: TGTGCCAGCACCCTAGACTATGAAGCGGGGCCTAATGAGCAGTTCTTC.

V is TRBV5-4 and J is TRBJ2-7; 7 nucleotides align to TRBD2. The J segment lost 6 bases and the V segment lost 5 bases, leaving 11 bases of the junction unmatched. The CDR3 has 14 amino acids. CDR1 and CDR2 (germline): SGHNT, YYREEE (reference sequence). CDR3 in amino acids: CASRTSGRSSEQYF. The CDR3 DNA sequence: TGTGCCAGCAGGACCTCCGGGAGGAGTAGCGAGCAGTACTTC.

The V call is TRBV6-6, the J call TRBJ1-6; 7 nucleotides match TRBD1. The length of the CDR3 is 16 residues. Unmatched junction bases numbered 5, after V lost 0 bases and J lost 6 bases. Germline assignment: CDR1 MNHNY and CDR2 SVGAGI (reference sequence). CDR3 sequence reads: CASSYSTDRINSPLHF. CDR3 coding DNA: TGTGCCAGCAGTTACTCGACGGACAGGATTAATTCACCCCTCCACTTT.

The chain carries TRBV5-1 and TRBJ2-1; the match to TRBD2 covers 10 bases. The CDR3 covers 15 residues. V dropped 0 bases and J dropped 11; count of bases not matched to a gene: 8. CDR1 is SGHRS, CDR2 YFSETQ, per germline. As DNA, the CDR3 is TGCGCCAGCAGCTTGGCCCTAGCGGGAGAACAGAAGCAGTTCTTC. Translated, it gives CASSLALAGEQKQFF.

The chain has TRBV30 and TRBJ2-3, with D maybe TRBD2 (5 bases). V was shortened by 0 bases and J by 7 bases, with 8 bases between the two germline ends. This CDR3 spans 12 amino acids. CDR1 and CDR2 from the germline V gene are GTSNPN and SVGIG (reference sequence). Here the CDR3 reads CAWSVGGYTQYF. For the CDR3, the DNA is TGTGCCTGGAGTGTCGGAGGTTATACGCAGTATTTT. Supplemented by reference TRBV30 and TRBJ2-3, the full variable domain reads SQTIHQWPATLVQPVGSPLSLECTVEGTSNPNLYWYRQAAGRGLQLLFYSVGIGQISSEVPQNLSASRPQDRQFILSSKKLLLSDSGFYLCAWSVGGYTQYFGPGTRLTVL.

This clone showed up just once. The V and J genes are TRBV29-1 and TRBJ1-5; no clear D. Germline assignment: CDR1 SQVTM and CDR2 ANQGSEA. The CDR3 runs to 12 residues. V was clipped by 6 bases and J by 1 base, with 7 bases between them. The DNA for the CDR3 is TGCAGCGTCCGGAGCAGCAATCAGCCCCAGCATTTT. Protein: CSVRSSNQPQHF.

The J gene is TRBJ1-3, the V gene TRBV5-1; D gene ambiguous. V was cut by 4 bases and J by 1 base, with 9 bases left in between. There are 14 residues in the CDR3. The germline V gene encodes CDR1 SGHRS and CDR2 YFSETQ. CDR3 sequence reads: CASSQDTSGNTIYF. In DNA, the CDR3 is TGCGCCAGCAGCCAAGACACGTCTGGAAACACCATATATTTT.

The chain couples TRBV11-2 to TRBJ1-2; possible D gene TRBD1, 5 bases. The V end lost 5 bases, the J end lost 1 base, and 17 bases lay between the germline ends. The CDR3 contains 16 residues. Germline V gene sequence: CDR1 SGHAT, CDR2 FQNNGV. CDR3 sequence: CASSPAGPVVNYGYTF. Written as DNA, the CDR3 is TGTGCCAGCAGCCCAGCGGGGCCGGTTGTTAACTATGGCTACACCTTC.

The rearrangement joins TRBV12-2 to TRBJ1-3; TRBD1 was called by the table and not checked on the DNA. TRBV12-2 is a documented pseudogene. The CDR3 contains 17 residues. CDR3 coding DNA: TGTGCAAGTCGCTCACACCGTCGGGACAGCTCAGGAAACACCATATATTTT. Its translation: CASRSHRRDSSGNTIYF.

This rearrangement joins TRBV7-2 to TRBJ2-7; D is undetermined. Per the germline V gene, CDR1 is SGHTA and CDR2 is FQGNSA. The CDR3 runs to 13 residues. The V end was cut by 2 bases, the J end by 4 bases, with 9 bases between. For the CDR3, the DNA is TGTGCCAGCAGCTTAACCTTCGGGTACGAGCAGTACTTC. It yields the protein CASSLTFGYEQYF. The variable domain in full, completed from reference TRBV7-2 and TRBJ2-7, reads GAGVSQSPSNKVTEKGKDVELRCDPISGHTALYWYRQSLGQGLEFLIYFQGNSAPDKSGLPSDRFSAERTGGSVSTLTIQRTQQEDSAVYLCASSLTFGYEQYFGPGTRLTVT.

The chain is built from TRBV6-4 and TRBJ2-3, with TRBD2 matching 13 bases. Germline V gene lookup returns CDR1 MRHNA and CDR2 SNTAGT. V dropped 6 bases and J dropped 8; count of bases not matched to a gene: 8. CDR3 size: 15 residues. The CDR3 bases are TGTGCCAGCAGCCCCGGGACTAGCGGGATTGCTACGCAGTATTTT. Encoded protein: CASSPGTSGIATQYF.

The chain couples TRBV24-1 to TRBJ1-4; D is unresolved. Deletions cut 2 bases from V and 0 bases from J, with 15 bases between. The CDR3 loop spans 18 amino acids. The germline gives CDR1 KGHDR, CDR2 SFDVKD. The CDR3 nucleotides are TGTGCCACCAGTGATTCCCCACGCAAGGGAGCAACTAATGAAAAACTGTTTTTT. Protein sequence: CATSDSPRKGATNEKLFF.

This rearrangement joins TRBV7-2 to TRBJ1-6; 9 positions match TRBD1. V lost 3 bases to trimming and J lost 10 bases; unmatched junction nucleotides: 10. This CDR3 is built from 16 residues. In germline, CDR1 is SGHTA, CDR2 FQGNSA. The DNA for the CDR3 is TGTGCCAGCAGCTTTTCCACAGGGGGCGCGGGGTCACCCCTCCACTTT. This encodes CASSFSTGGAGSPLHF. The whole variable domain, filled in from reference TRBV7-2 and TRBJ1-6, reads GAGVSQSPSNKVTEKGKDVELRCDPISGHTALYWYRQSLGQGLEFLIYFQGNSAPDKSGLPSDRFSAERTGGSVSTLTIQRTQQEDSAVYLCASSFSTGGAGSPLHFGNGTRLTVT.

This clone has just a few counts. Distinct nucleotide sequences in the sample also encode this CDR3. The rearrangement uses TRBV15 and TRBJ2-1; 8 bases fit TRBD2. CDR1 and CDR2 from the germline V gene are LNHNV and YYDKDF (reference sequence). J gave up 4 bases and V 0 bases, and 2 bases lay outside the gene matches. The CDR3 totals 15 residues. The CDR3 reads CATSRDSGTYNEQFF. For the CDR3, the DNA is TGTGCCACCAGCAGAGATAGCGGGACTTACAATGAGCAGTTCTTC.

The chain combines TRBV5-1 with TRBJ1-2; D call uncertain. V lost 2 bases and J 7 bases, leaving 9 bases between the germline ends. Germline lookup yields CDR1 SGHRS and CDR2 YFSETQ. CDR3 length: 12 residues. The CDR3 nucleotides are TGCGCCAGCAGCTTCGAGCCTGGTGGCTACACCTTC. It yields the protein CASSFEPGGYTF. The variable domain in full, completed from reference TRBV5-1 and TRBJ1-2, reads KAGVTQTPRYLIKTRGQQVTLSCSPISGHRSVSWYQQTPGQGLQFLFEYFSETQRNKGNFPGRFSGRQFSNSRSEMNVSTLELGDSALYLCASSFEPGGYTFGSGTRLTVV.

The CDR3 reads CASSLWQDRANSSGNTIYF. The CDR3 DNA reads TGTGCCAGCAGCTTATGGCAGGACAGGGCGAATAGCTCTGGAAACACCATATATTTT. This sequence joins TRBV7-9 and TRBJ1-3, with TRBD1 identical over 8 bases. CDR3 length: 19 residues. The V gene end was trimmed by 2 bases and the J gene end by 0 bases; junction bases not matched to a gene: 12. Germline V gene sequence: CDR1 SEHNR, CDR2 FQNEAQ (reference sequence).